One sample yielded the 27 T cell receptor beta chains listed below, sequenced in a study of CD4 T cells in relation to SARS-CoV-2 and coronaviruses. The assay was immunoSEQ multiplex PCR, and TCRdb's table has in-frame clones only and misses some. The sample contains fewer than 25,000 clones, less than 85% of which appear only once. For these TCRs, the target antigens are not known. CD4+ T cells from unexposed donors were obtained before the COVID-19 pandemic (2011-2018). CD4+ T cells were isolated from the cells after around eleven days of culture. The sequencing input was CD4+ T cells from PBMCs, cultured in vitro. These receptors all stem from a human donor in good health.

In its sample, this clone was seen once. The chain carries TRBV9 and TRBJ1-3, with D possibly being TRBD1 (6 bases). This CDR3 comprises 15 residues. Trimming took off 0 bases at V and 7 bases at J, with 14 bases between the two ends. In germline, CDR1 is SGDLS, CDR2 YYNGEE. The chain's CDR3 is CASSVGNREGNTIYF. In nucleotides, the CDR3 is TGTGCCAGCAGCGTAGGGAACAGGGAAGGGAACACCATATATTTT.

This clone is a singleton in its sample. The rearrangement links TRBV18 to TRBJ1-5; no clear D. The CDR3 has 13 amino acids. Trimming stripped 2 bases from V and 3 bases from J, with 5 bases between. CDR1 is KGHSH and CDR2 is LQKENI in the germline V gene. The CDR3 nucleotides are TGTGCCAGCTCACCAGGGCTCAATCAGCCCCAGCATTTT. Its translation: CASSPGLNQPQHF.

The rearrangement links TRBV3-1 (or the pseudogene TRBV3-2) to TRBJ1-2; a weak D match, TRBD1 (6 bases). This CDR3 region has 14 residues. CDR1 and CDR2 from the germline V gene are LGHDT and YNNKEL (reference sequence). Trimming shortened V by 0 bases and J by 4 bases, and 9 bases separated the two germline ends. The CDR3 nucleotides are TGTGCCAGCAGCCAAGACGGAGGGGGCTATGGCTACACCTTC. This codes for CASSQDGGGYGYTF.

The chain joins TRBV9 to TRBJ1-6, with D perhaps TRBD1 (5 bases). This CDR3 has 14 residues. The germline V and J ends were trimmed by 3 bases and 6 bases, with 10 bases remaining between them. Germline V gene sequence: CDR1 SGDLS, CDR2 YYNGEE. The CDR3 region is CASSGDRRNSPLHF. For the CDR3, the DNA is TGTGCCAGCAGCGGCGACAGACGTAATTCACCCCTCCACTTT.

V is TRBV11-2 and J is TRBJ2-3, with TRBD2 identical over 9 bases. The CDR3 spans 16 residues. V was pared by 2 bases and J by 2 bases, with 5 bases of the junction left unmatched. Looked up from germline, CDR1 is SGHAT and CDR2 is FQNNGV. This chain's CDR3 is CASSLMTSGNTDTQYF. DNA of the CDR3: TGTGCCAGCAGCTTAATGACTAGCGGAAACACAGATACGCAGTATTTT.

The chain recombines TRBV2 with TRBJ2-5, with D possibly being TRBD1 (6 bases). There are 13 residues in the CDR3. V lost 6 bases and J lost 1, with 9 bases in between. CDR1 SNHLY and CDR2 FYNNEI come from the germline V gene. CDR3: CASRDSLQETQYF. The CDR3, as DNA: TGTGCCAGCAGGGACAGCCTCCAAGAGACCCAGTACTTC.

A few counts support this clone. The chain carries TRBV5-1 and TRBJ2-3; 12 bases are a match to TRBD2. Trimming removed 4 bases from V and 5 bases from J; junction bases left unmatched: 8. Germline CDR1 SGHRS, CDR2 YFSETQ. The CDR3 runs to 16 residues. In DNA form, the CDR3 reads TGCGCCAGCAGCGGGCGACTAGCGGGAGATTTAGATACGCAGTATTTT. Amino acids: CASSGRLAGDLDTQYF.

V usage is TRBV4-1 and J usage is TRBJ2-5; 9 nucleotides line up with TRBD2. The J segment lost 5 bases and the V segment lost 3 bases, leaving 10 bases of the junction unmatched. The CDR3 runs to 16 residues. CDR1 and CDR2 from the germline V gene are MGHRA and YSYEKL. The CDR3: CASSHTLAGSGETQYF. CDR3 nucleotide sequence: TGCGCCAGCAGCCATACCCTAGCGGGGAGTGGGGAGACCCAGTACTTC.

For this clone: This specimen includes other DNA sequences encoding the same CDR3. The genes are TRBV5-1 and TRBJ2-6; D not certain. From germline, CDR1 is SGHRS and CDR2 YFSETQ. V was clipped by 4 bases and J by 0 bases, with 8 bases between them. This CDR3 has 15 residues. CDR3 sequence reads: CASSLDVSGANVLTF. CDR3 DNA sequence: TGCGCCAGCAGCCTAGACGTCTCTGGGGCCAACGTCCTGACTTTC. The variable domain in full, with the rest retrieved from reference TRBV5-1 and TRBJ2-6, is KAGVTQTPRYLIKTRGQQVTLSCSPISGHRSVSWYQQTPGQGLQFLFEYFSETQRNKGNFPGRFSGRQFSNSRSEMNVSTLELGDSALYLCASSLDVSGANVLTFGAGSRLTVL.

The chain carries TRBV5-8 and TRBJ2-5, with D possibly TRBD2 on 6 matching bases. This CDR3 has 16 residues. V lost 6 bases to trimming and J lost 1 base, with 19 bases between them. In germline, CDR1 is SGHTS, CDR2 YDEGEE. This chain's CDR3 is CASNTGERASQETQYF. CDR3 sequence (DNA): TGTGCCAGCAATACTGGGGAGCGGGCGTCCCAAGAGACCCAGTACTTC.

V is TRBV3-1 (or the pseudogene TRBV3-2) and J is TRBJ2-3; D remains unclear. The length of the CDR3 is 15 residues. Between the trimmed V and J ends, which lost 0 bases and 2 bases, there was a span of 9 bases. CDR1 LGHDT and CDR2 YNNKEL come from the germline V gene (reference sequence). This chain's CDR3 is CASSQDPVITDTQYF. The CDR3 coding sequence is TGTGCCAGCAGCCAAGACCCAGTGATCACAGATACGCAGTATTTT.

Only a few counts were recorded for this clone. In DNA form, the CDR3 reads TGTGCCAGCAGTCCCCCGGGCGGGGAAGTTACTCGCTACACCTTC. Translation gives CASSPPGGEVTRYTF. The rearrangement uses TRBV28 and TRBJ1-2; D is unclear. The CDR3 is 15 amino acids. Germline loops: CDR1 MDHEN, CDR2 SYDVKM. The ends were cut back, 5 bases at V and 9 bases at J, with 22 bases in the middle.

The chain has TRBV11-2 and TRBJ2-1; D is undetermined. Trimming removed 1 base from V and 1 base from J, with 17 bases in between. This CDR3 comprises 18 residues. Germline CDR1 and CDR2: SGHAT and FQNNGV. Here the CDR3 DNA reads TGTGCCAGCAGCTTAGTTTTTGTGGATATTAATTCCTACAATGAGCAGTTCTTC. Protein product: CASSLVFVDINSYNEQFF.

The CDR3 reads CASSMGLAGETQYF. The DNA of the CDR3 is TGCGCCAGCAGCATGGGACTAGCCGGCGAGACCCAGTACTTC. The V and J genes are TRBV5-1 and TRBJ2-5; 9 nucleotides align to TRBD2. The CDR3 is 14 residues long. The J segment lost 5 bases and the V segment lost 4 bases, leaving 6 bases of the junction unmatched. Germline loops: CDR1 SGHRS, CDR2 YFSETQ.

This clone was seen just once. The chain has TRBV5-6 and TRBJ2-1; perhaps TRBD1 as D (5 bases). Germline values: CDR1 SGHDT, CDR2 YYEEEE. The V gene lost 0 bases and the J gene lost 2 bases, with 9 bases spanning the gap. This CDR3 is 15 amino acids long. CDR3 DNA sequence: TGTGCCAGCAGCTTGGGTAGGGGCGCCTACAATGAGCAGTTCTTC. This sequence encodes CASSLGRGAYNEQFF.

The rearrangement joins TRBV29-1 to TRBJ1-1, with TRBD1 matching 10 bases. This CDR3 has 14 amino acids. CDR1 SQVTM and CDR2 ANQGSEA come from the germline V gene. The J segment lost 5 bases and the V segment lost 2 bases, leaving 5 bases of the junction unmatched. The CDR3 spells CSVESGQGETEAFF. DNA for the CDR3: TGCAGCGTTGAATCTGGACAGGGGGAGACTGAAGCTTTCTTT. Full variable domain (outside the CDR3, taken from reference TRBV29-1 and TRBJ1-1): SAVISQKPSRDICQRGTSLTIQCQVDSQVTMMFWYRQQPGQSLTLIATANQGSEATYESGFVIDKFPISRPNLTFSTLTVSNMSPEDSSIYLCSVESGQGETEAFFGQGTRLTVV.

The V and J genes are TRBV12-3 or TRBV12-4 and TRBJ2-7; D might be TRBD1 (5 bases). The CDR3 runs to 12 residues. V was clipped by 4 bases and J by 5 bases, with 9 bases between them. The CDR3 here is CASSSRVHEQYF. CDR3 in DNA: TGTGCCAGCAGTTCCAGGGTTCACGAGCAGTACTTC.

This chain joins TRBV19 and TRBJ2-2, with TRBD2 identical over 14 bases. V was pared by 8 bases and J by 5 bases, with 10 bases of the junction left unmatched. CDR1 and CDR2 (germline): LNHDA, SQIVND (reference sequence). The CDR3 is 17 amino acids. The CDR3 nucleotides are TGTGCCAGTTTCCCGGGACTAGCGGGAGCAGGGACCGGGGAGCTGTTTTTT. Protein: CASFPGLAGAGTGELFF.

This clone came up a few times. The CDR3 region has the DNA TGTGCCAGCAGCTTAGTCGGGAGGGGCACTGAAGCTTTCTTT. Its protein product is CASSLVGRGTEAFF. The chain couples TRBV11-2 to TRBJ1-1; the D gene is possibly TRBD1 (5 bases). V was trimmed by 1 base and J by 4 bases, leaving 10 bases between them. There are 14 residues in the CDR3. Germline V gene lookup returns CDR1 SGHAT and CDR2 FQNNGV.

The CDR3 sequence is CASSTAGTSGEQYF. The DNA of the CDR3 is TGTGCCAGCAGTACCGCCGGGACTAGCGGCGAGCAGTACTTC. This chain connects TRBV6-1 to TRBJ2-7; 11 bases are a match to TRBD2. The CDR3 has 14 amino acids. The germline V gene encodes CDR1 MNHNS and CDR2 SASEGT. V lost 5 bases and J lost 6; bases outside the gene matches: 6.

V usage is TRBV25-1 and J usage is TRBJ2-5; possibly TRBD2 for D (5 bases). V was pared by 4 bases and J by 4 bases, with 10 bases between. The germline gives CDR1 MGHDK, CDR2 SYGVNS. The CDR3 length is 13 residues. CDR3 amino acids: CASSGTGTETQYF. The CDR3 DNA sequence: TGTGCCAGCAGTGGTACGGGAACAGAGACCCAGTACTTC.

The DNA of the CDR3 is TGTGCTAGTGGTTTCGGCAGCTCCTACGAGCAGTACTTC. This gives the protein CASGFGSSYEQYF. V gene TRBV12-5 combines with J gene TRBJ2-7, with D uncertain. Looked up from germline, CDR1 is LGHNT and CDR2 is FRNRAP. The CDR3 runs 13 residues. V lost 3 bases and J 0 bases, leaving 6 bases between the germline ends.

The V call is TRBV12-3 or TRBV12-4, the J call TRBJ1-6; D gene unclear. The CDR3 loop spans 12 amino acids. V was clipped by 2 bases and J by 5 bases, with 1 base between them. CDR3 loop: CASSLNNSPLHF. The CDR3 nucleotides read TGTGCCAGCAGTTTAAATAATTCACCCCTCCACTTT.

The chain links TRBV5-1 to TRBJ2-3; no firm D call. Trimming took off 0 bases at V and 2 bases at J, with 7 bases between the two ends. There are 14 residues in the CDR3. CDR1 SGHRS and CDR2 YFSETQ come from the germline V gene. For the CDR3, the DNA is TGCGCCAGCAGCTTGGCCAGCCCCACAGATACGCAGTATTTT. Its translation: CASSLASPTDTQYF.

Only one count was recorded for this clone. The genes are TRBV2 and TRBJ2-7; TRBD2 matches 11 bases. The germline V gene encodes CDR1 SNHLY and CDR2 FYNNEI. The length of the CDR3 is 14 residues. The V and J ends lost 6 bases and 5 bases, in that order; junction bases with no gene match: 6. Here the CDR3 DNA reads TGTGCCAGCAGGACACTAGCGGGAGTTGACGAGCAGTACTTC. Amino acids: CASRTLAGVDEQYF.

This sequence joins TRBV14 and TRBJ1-3, with a weak D call TRBD1 (5 bases). This CDR3 region has 17 residues. Germline values: CDR1 SGHDN, CDR2 FVKESK. The germline V and J ends were trimmed by 4 bases and 1 base, with 17 bases remaining between them. CDR3 nucleotides: TGTGCCAGCAGCCCCACCCGGGACTACGGGTCTGGAAACACCATATATTTT. Protein sequence: CASSPTRDYGSGNTIYF.

The chain recombines TRBV2 with TRBJ2-4, with D perhaps being TRBD1 or TRBD2 (6 bases each). Trimming removed 6 bases from V and 1 base from J, with 28 bases in between. This CDR3 is 20 amino acids long. Germline CDR1 SNHLY, CDR2 FYNNEI. The CDR3 reads CASRGVLILGGAKAKNIQYF. The CDR3 nucleotides are TGTGCCAGCAGAGGGGTGCTTATTCTGGGGGGCGCGAAGGCCAAAAACATTCAGTACTTC.